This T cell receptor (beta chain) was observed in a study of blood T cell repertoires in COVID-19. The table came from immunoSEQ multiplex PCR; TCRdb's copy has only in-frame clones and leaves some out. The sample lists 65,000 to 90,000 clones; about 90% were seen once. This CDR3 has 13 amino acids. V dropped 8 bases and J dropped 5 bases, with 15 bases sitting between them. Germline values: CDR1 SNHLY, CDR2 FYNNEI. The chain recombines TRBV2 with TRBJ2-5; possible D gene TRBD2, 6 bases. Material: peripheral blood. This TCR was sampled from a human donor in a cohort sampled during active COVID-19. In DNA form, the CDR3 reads TGTGCCAGCCCGGCGGGGCCGGGGGAGACCCAGTACTTC. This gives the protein CASPAGPGETQYF. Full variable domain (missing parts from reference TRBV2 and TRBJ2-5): EPEVTQTPSHQVTQMGQEVILRCVPISNHLYFYWYRQILGQKVEFLVSFYNNEISEKSEIFDDQFSVERPDGSNFTLKIRSTKLEDSAMYFCASPAGPGETQYFGPGTRLLVL.